One sample yielded the 10 T cell receptor beta chains listed below, sequenced in a study of cytomegalovirus exposure and HLA in healthy donors. The PCR made use of 60 Vbeta and 13 Jbeta primers. This table comes from immunoSEQ multiplex PCR, and its TCRdb copy is limited to in-frame clones, with some not included. Found here are 190,000 or so clones; the top ten clones hold roughly 0.74%. Specimen: PBMCs. The receptor set was obtained from a boy aged 5-17 years in good health and CMV-seronegative.

The rearrangement links TRBV7-9 to TRBJ1-1; TRBD1 matches 8 bases. CDR3 length: 14 amino acids. Germline values: CDR1 SEHNR, CDR2 FQNEAQ (reference sequence). The V gene end was trimmed by 7 bases and the J gene end by 0 bases; junction bases not matched to a gene: 4. CDR3 in amino acids: CASTLTGVNTEAFF. CDR3 coding DNA: TGTGCCAGCACCCTGACAGGGGTGAACACTGAAGCTTTCTTT.

The chain joins TRBV4-1 to TRBJ1-1; 8 nucleotides agree with TRBD1. V was pared by 3 bases and J by 2 bases, with 5 bases of the junction left unmatched. Germline CDR1 and CDR2: MGHRA and YSYEKL. The CDR3 is 15 amino acids. CDR3 in DNA: TGCGCCAGCAGCCAGCCGACAGGGGCTAACACTGAAGCTTTCTTT. Its translation: CASSQPTGANTEAFF.

The rearrangement links TRBV14 to TRBJ2-2; D not resolved. CDR3 size: 13 residues. From germline, CDR1 is SGHDN and CDR2 FVKESK. V was clipped by 3 bases and J by 4 bases, with 6 bases between them. CDR3 in amino acids: CASSQESTGELFF. For the CDR3, the DNA is TGTGCCAGCAGCCAGGAGAGCACCGGGGAGCTGTTTTTT.

The chain employs TRBV18 and TRBJ1-2; weak D call: TRBD1 (5 bases). The CDR3 sequence is 13 residues long. Looked up from germline, CDR1 is KGHSH and CDR2 is LQKENI. The ends were cut back, 6 bases at V and 4 bases at J, with 12 bases in the middle. Here the CDR3 reads CASSPDSSYGYTF. Here the CDR3 DNA reads TGTGCCAGCTCGCCTGACAGTTCCTATGGCTACACCTTC.

The chain recombines TRBV27 with TRBJ2-1; unclear D gene. Germline V lookup: CDR1 MNHEY, CDR2 SMNVEV (reference sequence). Trimming cost V 7 bases and J 6 bases, with 16 bases left between them. This CDR3 is built from 14 residues. CDR3 DNA: TGTGCCAGCACTTCTATAGAGGCCATCAATGAGCAGTTCTTC. It yields the protein CASTSIEAINEQFF.

The CDR3 sequence is CASSHHWTSGEGDTQYF. CDR3 in DNA: TGTGCCAGCAGCCACCACTGGACTAGCGGAGAAGGAGATACGCAGTATTTT. J is TRBJ2-3 and V is TRBV14, with 10 bases matching TRBD2. The ends lost 3 bases at V and 5 bases at J; junction bases unmatched: 11. CDR3 length: 17 amino acids. In germline, CDR1 is SGHDN, CDR2 FVKESK.

CDR3 DNA sequence: TGTGCCAGCAGCGAAAGACTAGCGGGGGACCTAGATACGCAGTATTTT. The encoded protein is CASSERLAGDLDTQYF. The chain recombines TRBV7-2 with TRBJ2-3; 12 bases align to TRBD2. Trimming cost V 5 bases and J 5 bases; bases outside gene matches: 8. The CDR3 is made up of 16 amino acids. CDR1 and CDR2 from the germline V gene are SGHTA and FQGNSA.

The CDR3 DNA follows: TGTGCCAGCAGCTTAGGGAGGAGCTACGAGCAGTACTTC. Its translation is CASSLGRSYEQYF. V usage is TRBV7-2 and J usage is TRBJ2-7; possibly TRBD2 for D (5 bases). V gave up 1 base and J gave up 3 bases, with 7 bases separating them. This CDR3 contains 13 residues. CDR1 and CDR2 from the germline V gene are SGHTA and FQGNSA. The entire variable domain, with the rest obtained from reference TRBV7-2 and TRBJ2-7, is as follows: GAGVSQSPSNKVTEKGKDVELRCDPISGHTALYWYRQSLGQGLEFLIYFQGNSAPDKSGLPSDRFSAERTGGSVSTLTIQRTQQEDSAVYLCASSLGRSYEQYFGPGTRLTVT.

The chain has TRBV9 and TRBJ2-2, with 11 bases fitting TRBD1. With 2 bases clipped from V and 6 bases from J, the junction kept 3 bases outside the gene matches. CDR3 length equals 15 residues. Germline V gives CDR1 SGDLS, CDR2 YYNGEE. The CDR3 DNA reads as TGTGCCAGCAGCGTCTGGACAGGGGGCTCCGGGGAGCTGTTTTTT. Translating it yields CASSVWTGGSGELFF.

CDR3 sequence (DNA): TGTGCCAGCTCCCGACTAGCGGGGGGGCCGCATGAGCAGTTCTTC. It codes for CASSRLAGGPHEQFF. This chain uses TRBV2 with TRBJ2-1; 14 bases align to TRBD2. V shed 8 bases, J shed 8 bases, and the junction held 8 bases outside the gene matches. Germline V gene sequence: CDR1 SNHLY, CDR2 FYNNEI. The CDR3 spans 15 residues.